The subject of this entry is one T cell receptor (beta chain). Its antigen is not known. The sample is drawn from a study of Ad26.COV2.S vaccination and SARS-CoV-2 variants. Across the study: Ad26.COV2.S was injected intramuscularly once or twice, 56 days apart.

Profiled with immunoSEQ multiplex PCR; TCRdb holds only in-frame clones, not every one. The sample records about half a million clones, 89% being singletons. The V gene's germline CDR1 is SGHRS and CDR2 YFSETQ. The CDR3 extends over 15 amino acids. Trimming cost V 4 bases and J 0 bases; bases outside gene matches: 3. Treatment denoted: some 19 received Ad26.COV2.S at low or high dose, single or two shots; five or six received placebo; per-sample allocation not given. Samples analyzed were those drawn on day 63 after the first vaccine or placebo injection. General observations from the study: Spike-specific TCR breadth was greater in vaccine than placebo recipients.

This TCR came from a person between 18 and 59 years old who received the Ad26.COV2.S COVID-19 vaccine or a placebo. The sequencing here drew on peripheral blood, taken in a trial of Ad26.COV2.S vaccine versus placebo. V and J are TRBV5-1 and TRBJ2-2, with 7 positions matching TRBD1. In DNA, the CDR3 is TGCGCCAGCAGCACCGGGACAGCGAACACCGGGGAGCTGTTTTTT. Its protein is CASSTGTANTGELFF.